The clone carrying this T cell receptor beta chain appeared many times. Antigen: not known. This record comes from a study of T cells in Graves' hyperthyroidism and ophthalmopathy. Across the whole study: Staff took peripheral blood when the initial diagnosis was made, before any treatment began. General study findings and limits: Researchers found most expanded thyroid clonotypes above 0.001 in blood as well.

The source material, RNA transcripts, was used to amplify TCR beta CDR3 regions. The HTBI primer set was used in a first-round RT-PCR of the TCR CDR3. One entry per CDR3 protein, called by TCRdb with MiXCR from the multiplex PCR reads. The table lists 400,000 to 500,000 distinct CDR3 sequences, approximately 14% of them singletons. Per germline, CDR1 MDHEN and CDR2 SYDVKM. The V gene end was trimmed by 8 bases and the J gene end by 4 bases; junction bases not matched to a gene: 8. The CDR3 length is 14 residues. If no ophthalmopathy progression occurred within 18 months, Graves' hyperthyroidism was stable.

This chain connects TRBV28 to TRBJ1-2; 9 nucleotides agree with TRBD1. Sequenced sample: blood. This clonotype originated in a woman younger than 35 with Graves' hyperthyroidism. The CDR3 loop is CASYEGQGTYGYTF. The CDR3 DNA is TGTGCCAGCTATGAAGGACAGGGGACCTATGGCTACACCTTC.